The entry below describes one TCR beta chain. The protocol was immunoSEQ multiplex PCR, while the TCRdb copy is restricted to in-frame clones and leaves out a portion. The table has 70,000 to 85,000 clones, around 82% seen once. The sample comes from a study of blood T cell repertoires in COVID-19. Study overall: The cDNA or gDNA used as material had been derived from T cells, B-cell-depleted T cells, or PBMCs.

Germline assignment: CDR1 KGHDR and CDR2 SFDVKD. The CDR3 consists of 14 residues. V lost 7 bases and J lost 5; bases outside the gene matches: 7. The clonotype was recovered from an older man with active or convalescent COVID-19. The sample comprised peripheral blood. The chain combines TRBV24-1 with TRBJ2-4; TRBD2 matches at 7 bases. CDR3 nucleotide sequence: TGTGCCACCAGCGCGACTAGCCCTGAAAACATTCAGTACTTC. Translation: CATSATSPENIQYF.